The sequence of this TCR beta chain was determined in a study of T cell changes during pregnancy in multiple sclerosis (dated by TCRdb to between 2018 and 2020). Broadly, across the study: In women with multiple sclerosis, the researchers looked at how the T cell repertoire shifted as pregnancy progressed.

As regards this clone: Its antigen is currently not known. Per-nucleotide qualities are absent, and no much larger clonotype sits a single base away.

Libraries came from the immunoSEQ multiplex PCR assay. The table comes from immuneACCESS by way of TCRdb, which keeps in-frame sequences with V and J called. Part of the clones is missing from these tables; in studies checked, under half for an unresolved V gene and the rest for unknown reasons. The table for this sample lists about 80,000 clones; about 92% of them were counted only once. The top ten clonotypes cover over 1.1% of the sample. Looking up the germline V gene yields CDR1 SGHDT and CDR2 YYEEEE. Its CDR3 holds 14 amino acids, cysteine through phenylalanine. The entry retains the CDR3 DNA only, 42 bases that are in frame from base 1. Deletion took 6 bases off V and 4 bases off J, with a span of 16 bases between the germline ends.

The chain is made from TRBV5-6 and TRBJ1-1; 6 matching bases give a weak D call of TRBD1. The specimen comprised peripheral blood, sampled before pregnancy. The sequence derives from a female donor with multiple sclerosis, enrolled in a pregnancy study. The CDR3 loop reads CASTPSGGPTEAFF. The DNA reads as follows: TGTGCCAGCACCCCAAGCGGGGGCCCCACTGAAGCTTTCTTT.